This section outlines one TCR beta chain sequence together with its context. No antigen is known for it. The record has no base qualities; no much larger clone is one base away. This specimen belongs to a study of Tregs in tolerant kidney transplant recipients (dated by TCRdb to between 2019 and 2020). As for the study more broadly: TCRbeta sequencing was used in the study to identify donor-specific regulatory T cells before combined kidney and bone marrow transplantation, and the identified cells were then tracked after transplant. In a few healthy controls, several methods of expanding Tregs specific for an allogeneic donor were compared by TCRbeta repertoire sequencing.

Study-level results and caveats: Biological reproducibility was not directly assessed, although technical replication error appeared to be minimal. The study was constrained by small patient numbers, and validation of the findings is required in larger populations and under other immunosuppression protocols. The most biologically relevant and donor-specific TCRbeta repertoire appeared to be identified by expanding Tregs with activated donor B cells.

Unstimulated Tregs (CD4+CD25+CD127-), CD4+ non-Tregs (CD4+CD25-), CD4 and CD8 cells were FACS-sorted from thawed PBMCs. Blood from healthy controls was obtained either as purchased buffy coats or from healthy volunteers. Healthy control blood was processed to PBMCs by Ficoll density gradient and cryopreserved, and patient PBMCs were collected before and after transplant. Counted from cysteine to phenylalanine, this CDR3 has 18 amino acids. The read is trimmed to its CDR3 DNA, 54 bases read in frame from base 1. Compared with germline, V lacks 0 bases and J lacks 9 bases; bases without a gene match: 17. The germline V gene gives CDR1 as MRHNA and CDR2 as SNTAGT. For TCRbeta CDR3 sequencing, genomic DNA from the sorted cells was extracted using the QIAGEN DNeasy Blood and Tissue Kit. Through immunoSEQ, high-throughput TCRbeta CDR3 sequencing was done commercially, including PCR amplification with internal controls and bias correction. Per the original workflow: Unique productive TCRbeta sequences were defined by CDR3 nucleotide sequence when primers matched and otherwise by CDR3 amino acid sequence together with Vbeta and Jbeta genes. To correct sorting error, sequences shared between sorted populations at a frequency ratio of 2:1 or less were removed; the rest were assigned to the higher population. Donor-reactive sequences were defined as at least 5-fold expanded in CFSE-low cells versus unstimulated cells, with frequency of at least 0.01% in CFSE-low cells. Repertoire divergence was quantified by Jensen-Shannon divergence using the top 100 TCRbeta sequences ranked by frequency. For any sample with multiple sequencing runs, sorting error was corrected in each run separately before the runs were pooled. The immuneACCESS repertoire file appears here via TCRdb, limited to in-frame rearrangements. These files lack a portion of the clones; in checked studies, under half of the deficit traces to unresolved V genes, and the cause of the others is not known. V and J calls and clone size are copied from that table; D and trimming were computed from the DNA. Across this sample there are 240,000 or so clones, with roughly 84% seen only once. The top ten clones comprise about 0.58% of the sample.

The rearranged segments are TRBV6-4 and TRBJ1-5; the junction holds 7 bases that match TRBD1. The receptor comes from a human donor in good health. The sample taken for sequencing was CD4+ T cells from blood. The CDR3 reads as follows: CASSDSREGAELKGPQHF. The nucleotide sequence reads TGTGCCAGCAGTGACTCAAGAGAGGGGGCGGAATTGAAGGGGCCCCAGCATTTT.